This T cell receptor (beta chain) was recorded in a study of cytomegalovirus exposure and HLA in healthy donors. The study's findings and limits: A missense variant in DCLRE1C was later tied to TCR beta V- and J-gene trimming. In a later analysis, 16,951 TCR beta sequences were associated with HLA alleles at 0.05 false discovery rate. Accurate HLA-A and HLA-B prediction from TCR beta sequences was reported for most subjects.

The CDR3 is 13 amino acids. CDR1 and CDR2 from the germline V gene are SNHLY and FYNNEI. A word on this clone: The antigen remains unidentified.

60 Vbeta and 13 Jbeta primers were used in PCR. In the original analysis: Later analysis identified approximately 88 million unique TCR beta chains, roughly 11 million shared. Only in-frame clones appear in the TCRdb table, and some are missing; sequencing was by immunoSEQ multiplex PCR. For V, J and clone size, that table is used; D and trimming come from the DNA. The data contain approximately 110,000 clones, around 70% of them seen just once; the ten biggest clones take up about 3.5%. V is TRBV2 and J is TRBJ1-5; D possibly corresponds to TRBD1 (5 bases). The clonotype comes from a man aged 30-40 years in good health and CMV-seronegative. Sequencing was performed on PBMCs. CDR3 region: CAIRDWGNQPQHF. The DNA for the CDR3 is TGTGCAATCAGGGATTGGGGCAATCAGCCCCAGCATTTT.